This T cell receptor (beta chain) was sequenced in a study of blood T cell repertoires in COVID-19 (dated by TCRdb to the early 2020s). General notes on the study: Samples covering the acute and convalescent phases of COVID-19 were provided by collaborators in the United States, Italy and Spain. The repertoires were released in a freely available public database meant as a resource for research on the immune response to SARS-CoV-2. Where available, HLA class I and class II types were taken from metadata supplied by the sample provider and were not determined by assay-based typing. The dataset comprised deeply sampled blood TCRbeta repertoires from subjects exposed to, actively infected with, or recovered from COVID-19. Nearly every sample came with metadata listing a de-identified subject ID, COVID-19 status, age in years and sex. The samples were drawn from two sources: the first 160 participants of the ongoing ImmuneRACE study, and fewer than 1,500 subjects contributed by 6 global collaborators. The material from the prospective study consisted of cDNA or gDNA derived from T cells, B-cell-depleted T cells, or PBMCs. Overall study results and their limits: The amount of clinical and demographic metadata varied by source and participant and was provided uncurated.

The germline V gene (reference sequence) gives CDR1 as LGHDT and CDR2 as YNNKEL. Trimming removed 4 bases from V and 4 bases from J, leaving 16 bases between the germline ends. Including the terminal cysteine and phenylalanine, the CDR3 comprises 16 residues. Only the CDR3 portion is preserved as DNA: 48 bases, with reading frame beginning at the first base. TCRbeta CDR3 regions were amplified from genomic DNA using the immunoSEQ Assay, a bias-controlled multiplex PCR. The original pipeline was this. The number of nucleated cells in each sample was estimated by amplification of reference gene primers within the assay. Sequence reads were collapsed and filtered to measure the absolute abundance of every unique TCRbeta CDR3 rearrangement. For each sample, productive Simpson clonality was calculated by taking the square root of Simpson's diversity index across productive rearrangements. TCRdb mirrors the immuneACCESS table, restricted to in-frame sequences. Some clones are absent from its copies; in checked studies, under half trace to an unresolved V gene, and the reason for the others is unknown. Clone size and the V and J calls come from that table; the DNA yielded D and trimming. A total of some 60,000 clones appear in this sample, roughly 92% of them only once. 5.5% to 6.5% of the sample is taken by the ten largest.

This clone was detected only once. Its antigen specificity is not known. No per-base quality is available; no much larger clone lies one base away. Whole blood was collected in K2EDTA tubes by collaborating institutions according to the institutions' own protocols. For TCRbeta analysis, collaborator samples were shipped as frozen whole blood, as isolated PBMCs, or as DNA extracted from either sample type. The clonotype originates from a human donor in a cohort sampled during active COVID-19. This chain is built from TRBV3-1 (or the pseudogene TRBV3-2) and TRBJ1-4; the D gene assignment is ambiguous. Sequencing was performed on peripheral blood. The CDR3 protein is CASSPIATVFNEKLFF. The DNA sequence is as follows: TGTGCCAGCAGCCCGATAGCGACGGTCTTTAATGAAAAACTGTTTTTT.